The 15 T cell receptor beta chains below come from one sample, sequenced in a study of T cell repertoires in breast cancer. Unpaired genes were suppressed by blocking oligonucleotides during a second nested PCR. MiXCR, run by TCRdb on the emulsion pairing reads, gives a single entry per CDR3 protein. The table shows about 40,000 distinct CDR3 sequences, with under 60% occurring only once. The expanded emulsion RT-PCR method captured paired alpha and beta chains from CD8+ T cells. The sequencing input was CD8+ T cells. These receptor sequences come from a pool of human donors with breast cancer or a healthy control (not recorded which).

This clonotype appeared a few times. This sequence joins TRBV20-1 and TRBJ1-2, with D possibly being TRBD1 (5 bases). CDR3 length: 16 amino acids. Trimming took 3 bases from V and 5 from J, leaving 22 bases between them. Germline V lookup: CDR1 DFQATT, CDR2 SNEGSKA (reference sequence). CDR3 nucleotides: TGCAGTGCTAGGGAGGGGCGTCGGAGGGCTGATTATGGCTACACCTTC. Its translation is CSAREGRRRADYGYTF.

Note on this clonotype: A junction boundary mismatches the germline segment, possibly from a read error. This sequence joins TRBV6-2 or TRBV6-3 and TRBJ2-3, with 10 bases that match TRBD2. The germline V gene has CDR1 MNHEY and CDR2 SVGEGT. This CDR3 spans 13 amino acids. CDR3 residues: CVSRQGLAATRYF. DNA of the CDR3: TGTGTCAGCAGACAAGGACTAGCGGCTACGCGGTATTTT.

This clonotype was counted at least ten times. The chain uses TRBV25-1 and TRBJ1-1; 9 bases are a match to TRBD1. This CDR3 is 19 amino acids long. Germline CDR1 and CDR2: MGHDK and SYGVNS. Trimming cost V 6 bases and J 0 bases; bases outside gene matches: 17. CDR3 DNA: TGTGCCAGCAGCATGTCTTTTTCCGGGACAGGGAGGGTGAACACTGAAGCTTTCTTT. Residues: CASSMSFSGTGRVNTEAFF.

This chain links TRBV5-1 with TRBJ2-5; 8 bases map to TRBD1. The length of the CDR3 is 14 residues. Germline V gene data show CDR1 as SGHRS and CDR2 as YFSETQ. The V segment lost 5 bases and the J segment 7 bases; nucleotides outside the gene matches: 10. CDR3 region: CASRPGQGQGTQYF. The DNA for the CDR3 is TGCGCCAGCAGGCCAGGACAGGGCCAGGGGACCCAGTACTTC.

This clonotype was recorded a few times. The chain employs TRBV4-2 and TRBJ2-5; 11 bases line up with TRBD2. The V gene's germline CDR1 is LGHNA and CDR2 YNFKEQ. Germline trimming cut 3 bases from V and 7 bases from J; bases unmatched to any gene: 19. This CDR3 comprises 19 residues. In DNA, the CDR3 is TGTGCCAGCAGCCACCCAGTTAGCGGGGGGGCCTCGGAGTATGTGACCCAGTACTTC. It specifies CASSHPVSGGASEYVTQYF.

This clonotype has only a few counts. The rearrangement links TRBV4-2 to TRBJ1-2, with TRBD1 identical over 7 bases. Germline V gene data show CDR1 as LGHNA and CDR2 as YNFKEQ. The V segment lost 0 bases and the J segment 7 bases; nucleotides outside the gene matches: 8. The CDR3 has 15 residues. CDR3 sequence reads: CASSQEAGGSGGYTF. Written as DNA, the CDR3 is TGTGCCAGCAGCCAAGAGGCAGGGGGGTCGGGTGGCTACACCTTC.

There are a few counts of this clonotype. The V gene is TRBV6-1, the J gene TRBJ1-2, with D hard to call. The germline CDR1 and CDR2 sequences are MNHNS and SASEGT. The CDR3 is 13 residues long. V lost 6 bases, J lost 1 base, and 9 bases lay in between. CDR3 sequence (DNA): TGTGCCAGCAGGTCACCAATTAACTATGGCTACACCTTC. Its translation is CASRSPINYGYTF.

The chain is built from TRBV18 and TRBJ1-4, with a weak D call TRBD1 (6 bases). The V end lost 1 base, the J end lost 10 bases, and 16 bases lay between the germline ends. Germline assignment: CDR1 KGHSH and CDR2 LQKENI. The CDR3 totals 15 residues. CDR3 sequence reads: CASSPLDSQGGKLFF. CDR3 bases: TGTGCCAGCTCACCACTGGACAGTCAAGGCGGAAAACTGTTTTTT.

The J gene is TRBJ2-7, the V gene TRBV6-9, with a weak D call TRBD2 (5 bases). Germline loops: CDR1 MNHGY, CDR2 SVAAGI. Deletions cut 3 bases from V and 3 bases from J, with 12 bases between. The CDR3 has 14 residues. CDR3 residues: CASSYQSRVYEQYF. CDR3 DNA: TGTGCCAGCAGTTACCAGTCGAGGGTCTACGAGCAGTACTTC.

This clonotype was seen more than once but under ten times. The chain couples TRBV12-3 or TRBV12-4 to TRBJ1-5; no reliable D call. The V end was cut by 2 bases, the J end by 3 bases, with 8 bases between. This CDR3 is built from 14 residues. CDR3 protein: CASSLRQVNQPQHF. CDR3 coding DNA: TGTGCCAGCAGTTTAAGGCAGGTCAATCAGCCCCAGCATTTT.

The chain carries TRBV7-2 and TRBJ2-1; D remains unclear. Deletions cut 3 bases from V and 0 bases from J, with 9 bases between. The length of the CDR3 is 15 residues. Germline V gene data show CDR1 as SGHTA and CDR2 as FQGNSA. CDR3 in DNA: TGTGCCAGCAGCTTGGGCTATAGCTCCTACAATGAGCAGTTCTTC. It encodes CASSLGYSSYNEQFF.

This clonotype was seen only once. A clone one base away is much larger, so this may be a read error. The chain links TRBV2 to TRBJ1-2; unclear D gene. Deletions cut 1 base from V and 8 bases from J, with 8 bases between. The length of the CDR3 is 12 residues. In germline, CDR1 is SNHLY, CDR2 FYNNEI. CDR3 sequence: CASSEEVEGYTF. CDR3 bases: TGTGCCAGCAGTGAAGAGGTCGAAGGCTACACCTTC.

The chain uses TRBV7-9 and TRBJ2-5, with D possibly TRBD2 on 6 matching bases. From germline, CDR1 is SEHNR and CDR2 FQNEAQ (reference sequence). CDR3 length equals 14 residues. Trimming took 2 bases from V and 5 from J, leaving 12 bases between them. The CDR3 protein is CASSLSGSGETQYF. In DNA, the CDR3 is TGTGCCAGCAGCTTAAGCGGGTCCGGGGAGACCCAGTACTTC.

The V and J genes are TRBV7-2 and TRBJ2-5, with a weak D call TRBD2 (5 bases). The germline V gene has CDR1 SGHTA and CDR2 FQGNSA. The CDR3 length is 12 residues. V lost 5 bases to trimming and J lost 6 bases, with 10 bases between them. The CDR3 DNA is TGTGCCAGCAGCATATCCGGGAAGACCCAGTACTTC. This translates into CASSISGKTQYF.

The chain links TRBV29-1 to TRBJ2-7; unclear D gene. The CDR3 contains 12 residues. V was cut by 0 bases and J by 3 bases, with 6 bases left in between. CDR1 is SQVTM and CDR2 is ANQGSEA in the germline V gene. CDR3 DNA: TGCAGCGTTGAAGAAAGTGGCTACGAGCAGTACTTC. Amino acids: CSVEESGYEQYF.